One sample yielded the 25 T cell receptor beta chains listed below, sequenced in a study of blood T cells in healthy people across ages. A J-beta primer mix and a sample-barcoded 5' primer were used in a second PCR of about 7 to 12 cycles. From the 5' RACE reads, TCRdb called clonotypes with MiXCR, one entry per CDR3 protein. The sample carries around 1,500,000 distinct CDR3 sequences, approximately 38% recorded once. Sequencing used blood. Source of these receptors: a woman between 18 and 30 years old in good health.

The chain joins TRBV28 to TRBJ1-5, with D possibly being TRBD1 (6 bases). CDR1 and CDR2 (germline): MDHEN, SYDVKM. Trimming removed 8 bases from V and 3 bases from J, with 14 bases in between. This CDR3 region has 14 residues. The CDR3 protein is CASVLQGVNQPQHF. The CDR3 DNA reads TGTGCCAGCGTATTACAGGGAGTCAATCAGCCCCAGCATTTT.

The CDR3 is CTTHGGSEQYF. CDR3 sequence (DNA): TGTACCACCCACGGAGGTAGCGAGCAGTACTTC. The rearrangement links TRBV27 to TRBJ2-5; a possible D gene is TRBD2 (5 bases). The tail of the sequence fits TRBJ2-7 better, so the J call may be wrong. CDR3 length: 11 residues. CDR1 is MNHEY and CDR2 is SMNVEV in the germline V gene (reference sequence).

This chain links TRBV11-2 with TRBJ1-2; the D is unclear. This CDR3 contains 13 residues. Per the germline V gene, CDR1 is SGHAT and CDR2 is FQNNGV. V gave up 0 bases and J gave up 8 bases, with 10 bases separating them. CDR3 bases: TGTGCCAGCAGCTTAGATCCCGGAGGGGGCTACACCTTC. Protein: CASSLDPGGGYTF.

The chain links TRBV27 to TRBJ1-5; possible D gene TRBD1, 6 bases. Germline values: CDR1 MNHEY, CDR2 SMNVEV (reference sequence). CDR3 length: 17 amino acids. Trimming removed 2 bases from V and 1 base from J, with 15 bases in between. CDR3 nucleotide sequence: TGTGCCAGCAGTTTAAGGGCTGGGGGGCTGAGCAATCAGCCCCAGCATTTT. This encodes CASSLRAGGLSNQPQHF.

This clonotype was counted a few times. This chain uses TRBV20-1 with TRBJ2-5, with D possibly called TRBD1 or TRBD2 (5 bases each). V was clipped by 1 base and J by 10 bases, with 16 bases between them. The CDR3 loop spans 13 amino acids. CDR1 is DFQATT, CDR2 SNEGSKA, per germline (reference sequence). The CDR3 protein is CSARAGRRFDQYF. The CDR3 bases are TGCAGTGCTAGAGCGGGGCGCCGATTTGACCAGTACTTC.

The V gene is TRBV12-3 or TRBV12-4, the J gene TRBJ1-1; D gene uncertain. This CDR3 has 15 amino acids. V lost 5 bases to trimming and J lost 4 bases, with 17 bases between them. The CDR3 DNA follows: TGTGCCAGCAGTCAATCCTTAGACCGGGGCACTGAAGCTTTCTTT. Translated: CASSQSLDRGTEAFF.

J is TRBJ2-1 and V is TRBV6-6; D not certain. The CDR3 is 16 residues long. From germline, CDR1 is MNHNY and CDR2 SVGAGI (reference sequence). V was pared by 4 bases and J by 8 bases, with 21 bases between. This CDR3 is CASSWPMDTGNDEQFF. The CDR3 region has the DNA TGTGCCAGCAGTTGGCCTATGGATACGGGTAACGATGAGCAGTTCTTC.

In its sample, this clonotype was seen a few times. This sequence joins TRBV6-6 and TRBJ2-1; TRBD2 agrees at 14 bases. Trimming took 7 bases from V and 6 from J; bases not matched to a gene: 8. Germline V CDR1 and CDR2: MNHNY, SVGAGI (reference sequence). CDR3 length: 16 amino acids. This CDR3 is CASTSPGTSGSNEQFF. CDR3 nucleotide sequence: TGTGCCAGCACCAGCCCCGGGACTAGCGGGAGCAATGAGCAGTTCTTC.

Written as DNA, the CDR3 is TGTGCCAGCAGTTTATCGAGAGGGACAGGGGGGGGTACCGAAGCTTTCTTT. Translated: CASSLSRGTGGGTEAFF. This rearrangement joins TRBV27 to TRBJ1-1; TRBD1 matches 11 bases. The V segment lost 0 bases and the J segment 8 bases; nucleotides outside the gene matches: 11. This CDR3 contains 17 residues. Germline CDR1 MNHEY, CDR2 SMNVEV (reference sequence).

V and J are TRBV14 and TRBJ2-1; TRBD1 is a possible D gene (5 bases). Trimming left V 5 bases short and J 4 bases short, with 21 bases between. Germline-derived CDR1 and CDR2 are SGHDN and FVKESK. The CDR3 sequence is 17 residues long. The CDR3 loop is CASSDREKGLKYNEQFF. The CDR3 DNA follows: TGTGCCAGCAGCGATAGGGAAAAGGGGCTGAAATACAATGAGCAGTTCTTC.

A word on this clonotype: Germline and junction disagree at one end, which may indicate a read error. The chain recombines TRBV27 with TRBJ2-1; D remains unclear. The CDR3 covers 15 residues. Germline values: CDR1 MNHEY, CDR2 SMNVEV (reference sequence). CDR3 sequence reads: CASSISGSLYNEQFF. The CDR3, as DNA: TGTGCCAGCAGTATATCCGGGTCCCTATACAATGAGCAGTTCTTC.

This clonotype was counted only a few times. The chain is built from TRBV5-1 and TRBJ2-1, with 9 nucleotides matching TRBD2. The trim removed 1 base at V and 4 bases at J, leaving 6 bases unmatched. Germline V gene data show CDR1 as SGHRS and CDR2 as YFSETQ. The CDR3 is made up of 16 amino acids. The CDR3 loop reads CASSLFGGGEYNEQFF. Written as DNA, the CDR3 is TGCGCCAGCAGCTTGTTCGGCGGGGGGGAATACAATGAGCAGTTCTTC.

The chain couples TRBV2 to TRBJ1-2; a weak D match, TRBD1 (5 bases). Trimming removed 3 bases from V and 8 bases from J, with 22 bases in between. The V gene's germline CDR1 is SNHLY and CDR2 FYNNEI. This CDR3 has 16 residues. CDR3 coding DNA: TGTGCCAGCAGTGATGATTTGCGGGACGGGCCTAGGGGCTACACCTTC. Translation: CASSDDLRDGPRGYTF.

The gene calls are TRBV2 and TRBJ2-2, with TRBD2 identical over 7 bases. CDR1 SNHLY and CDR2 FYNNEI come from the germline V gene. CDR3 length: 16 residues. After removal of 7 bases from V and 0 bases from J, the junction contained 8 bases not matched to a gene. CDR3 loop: CASKRASGTNTGELFF. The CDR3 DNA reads TGTGCCAGCAAGAGGGCTAGCGGAACGAACACCGGGGAGCTGTTTTTT.

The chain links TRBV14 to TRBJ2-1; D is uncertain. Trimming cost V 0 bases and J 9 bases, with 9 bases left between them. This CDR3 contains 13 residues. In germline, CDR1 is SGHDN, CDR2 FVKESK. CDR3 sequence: CASSQDVSSEQFF. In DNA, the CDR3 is TGTGCCAGCAGCCAAGATGTCTCCAGTGAGCAGTTCTTC.

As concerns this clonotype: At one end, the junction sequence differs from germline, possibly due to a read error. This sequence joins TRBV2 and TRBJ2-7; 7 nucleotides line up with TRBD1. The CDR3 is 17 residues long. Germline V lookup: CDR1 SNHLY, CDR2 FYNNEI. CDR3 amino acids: CASSARVGTARSHEQYF. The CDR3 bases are TGTGCCAGCAGTGCTCGGGTGGGGACAGCCCGCTCCCACGAGCAGTACTTC.

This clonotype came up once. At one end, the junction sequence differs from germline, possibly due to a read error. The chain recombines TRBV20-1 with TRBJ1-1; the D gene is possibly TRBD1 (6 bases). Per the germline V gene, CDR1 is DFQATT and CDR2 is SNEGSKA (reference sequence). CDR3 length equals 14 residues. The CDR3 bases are TGCAGTACAAATCGAGGGGGGATGAACACTGGAGCTTTCTTT. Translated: CSTNRGGMNTGAFF.

The CDR3 reads CSAPLARTSTF. The DNA of the CDR3 is TGCAGTGCCCCCCTGGCTAGGACCTCCACCTTC. The chain has TRBV20-1 and TRBJ1-2; D is unclear. This CDR3 is 11 amino acids long. The germline V gene has CDR1 DFQATT and CDR2 SNEGSKA (reference sequence). Trimming took off 6 bases at V and 13 bases at J, with 18 bases between the two ends.

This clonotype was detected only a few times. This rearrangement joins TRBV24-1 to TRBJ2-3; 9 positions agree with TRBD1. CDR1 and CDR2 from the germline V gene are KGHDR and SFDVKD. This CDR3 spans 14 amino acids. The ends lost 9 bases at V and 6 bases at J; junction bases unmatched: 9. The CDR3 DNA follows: TGTGCCACCGAAGACAGGGGGGAAGTGGATACGCAGTATTTT. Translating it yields CATEDRGEVDTQYF.

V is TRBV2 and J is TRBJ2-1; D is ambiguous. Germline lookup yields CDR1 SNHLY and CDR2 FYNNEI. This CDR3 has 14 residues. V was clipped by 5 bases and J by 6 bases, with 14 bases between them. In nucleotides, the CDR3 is TGTGCCAGCAGTCCAGACTCCTCGGCCAATGAGCAGTTCTTC. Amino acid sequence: CASSPDSSANEQFF.

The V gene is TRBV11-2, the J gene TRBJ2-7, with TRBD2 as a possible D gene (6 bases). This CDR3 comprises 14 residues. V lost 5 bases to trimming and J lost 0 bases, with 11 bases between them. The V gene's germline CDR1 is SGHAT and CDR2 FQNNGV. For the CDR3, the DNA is TGTGCCAGCAGCGCCGGGACTCACTCCTACGAGCAGTACTTC. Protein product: CASSAGTHSYEQYF.

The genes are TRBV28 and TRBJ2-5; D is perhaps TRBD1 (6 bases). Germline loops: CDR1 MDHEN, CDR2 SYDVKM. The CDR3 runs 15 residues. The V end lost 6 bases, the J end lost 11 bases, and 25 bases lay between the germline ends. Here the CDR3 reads CASRSQGTPYNEQYF. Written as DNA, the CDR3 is TGTGCCAGCAGGTCACAGGGTACCCCCTACAATGAGCAGTACTTC.

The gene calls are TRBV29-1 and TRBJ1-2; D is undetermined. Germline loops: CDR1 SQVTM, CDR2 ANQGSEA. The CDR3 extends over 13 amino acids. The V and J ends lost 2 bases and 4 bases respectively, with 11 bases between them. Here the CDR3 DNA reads TGCAGCGTTGAATCCGAGGACTTCTATGGCTACACCTTC. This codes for CSVESEDFYGYTF.

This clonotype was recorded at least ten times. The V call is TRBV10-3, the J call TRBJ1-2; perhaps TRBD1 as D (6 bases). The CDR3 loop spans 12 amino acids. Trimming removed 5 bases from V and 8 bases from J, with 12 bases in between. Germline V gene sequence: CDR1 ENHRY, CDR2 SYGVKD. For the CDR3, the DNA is TGTGCCATCAGTTCCAACAGGGACGGCTACACCTTC. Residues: CAISSNRDGYTF.

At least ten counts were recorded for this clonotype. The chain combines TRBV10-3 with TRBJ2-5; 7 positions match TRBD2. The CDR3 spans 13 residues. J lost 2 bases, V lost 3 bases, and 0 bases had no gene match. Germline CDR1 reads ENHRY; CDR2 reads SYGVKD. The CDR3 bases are TGTGCCATCAGTGACGGGGGGCAAGAGACCCAGTACTTC. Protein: CAISDGGQETQYF.